This TCR beta chain was recovered during a study of prognosis after radiotherapy for stage I lung cancer. Study information: With over ten men and five to seven women, the cohort's median age was around 74 years, range about 50–95. SBRT radiotherapy comprised 3 to 5 fractions at a biologically effective dose of at least 100 Gy.

Amplification of TCR beta CDR3 from genomic DNA used two-round multiplex PCR. First-round PCR amplification was performed with primers specific to each TRBV and TRBJ gene. A single record per CDR3 protein comes from TCRdb applying MiXCR to the multiplex PCR reads. The sample consists of about 35,000 distinct CDR3 sequences, less than 40% of them appearing once. V was pared by 5 bases and J by 4 bases, with 17 bases between. The V gene's germline CDR1 is MDHEN and CDR2 SYDVKM. The CDR3 runs 15 residues. CT and PET/CT showed node-negative disease in all patients, none of whom had received prior chemotherapy or radiotherapy or had other malignancies.

The clonotype was recovered from a donor at least 50 years old with non-small cell lung cancer. The chain employs TRBV28 and TRBJ1-1; D ambiguous. Sample: PBMCs, taken before or after stereotactic body radiation therapy (not recorded which). The CDR3 coding sequence is TGTGCCAGCAGTCTGGGGTCGGGGTTTCGCACTGAAGCTTTCTTT. Its protein is CASSLGSGFRTEAFF.